There are a few counts of the clone carrying this TCR beta chain. Trimming removed 5 bases at V and 0 bases at J, with 13 bases between. CDR3 length: 15 amino acids. Germline V gene lookup returns CDR1 LNHDA and CDR2 SQIVND (reference sequence). Method: immunoSEQ multiplex PCR; TCRdb's copy keeps in-frame clones and lacks some. This sample yields fewer than 300,000 clones, of which approximately 83% are seen a single time; around 10% belongs to the top ten. The sample comes from a study of blood T cell repertoires in COVID-19. Material: peripheral blood. This rearrangement joins TRBV19 to TRBJ1-2; tentative D call: TRBD1 (6 bases). The TCR comes from a woman in her 50s who had recovered from COVID-19. The CDR3 sequence: CASSLRTEPNYGYTF. The CDR3 DNA is TGTGCCAGTAGTCTTCGGACAGAGCCTAACTATGGCTACACCTTC.